This TCR beta chain was recorded in a study of OX40 agonist ivuxolimab in advanced cancers. Sequencing used immunoSEQ multiplex PCR; TCRdb keeps in-frame clones, though not all of them. Of about 84,000 clones listed, roughly 89% are singletons. Trimming took 3 bases from V and 5 from J; bases not matched to a gene: 5. The CDR3 covers 14 residues. Germline V gene data show CDR1 as SGHRS and CDR2 as YFSETQ. The rearrangement uses TRBV5-1 and TRBJ2-1; the match to TRBD2 covers 7 bases. This specimen consisted of CD4+ or CD8+ T cells sorted from blood, obtained in a trial of the OX40 agonist ivuxolimab. This clonotype was sampled from an adult with an advanced solid tumor such as melanoma, head and neck, liver or kidney cancer. CDR3 in DNA: TGCGCCAGCAGCTCCTCGGGACTACACAATGAGCAGTTCTTC. The encoded protein is CASSSSGLHNEQFF.